The clone carrying this T cell receptor (beta chain) occurred many times. Its antigen is as yet unknown. The data derive from a study of regulatory T cells in long-lasting Graves disease. Study-level results: Comparison showed that persistent patients shared more public clonotypes (about 2,600) than new patients (nearly 1,000). The study found TRBV28, TRBJ1-2 and TRBJ2-5 favored in persistent disease. TCR diversity was lower in persistent Graves' patients than in newly diagnosed ones.

This CDR3 is 13 amino acids long. Trimming took off 5 bases at V and 5 bases at J, with 10 bases between the two ends. Germline V gene sequence: CDR1 SGHVS, CDR2 FQNEAQ. Building the TCR beta libraries relied on iRepertoire HTBI primers, and CDR3 regions underwent Arm-PCR. TCRdb recomputed calls from the multiplex PCR reads with MiXCR, one row per CDR3 protein. The table lists 360,000 or so distinct CDR3 sequences, 15% to 20% of them singletons. Time point specified: newly diagnosed GD, antithyroid drugs for less than 3 months. Preparation of the TCR library used RNA extracted from PBMCs. EDTA tubes collected 7.5 to 9 milliliters of peripheral blood. These data were also filed under a second study, of T cells in Graves' hyperthyroidism and ophthalmopathy.

Sequences were derived from peripheral blood mononuclear cells (PBMCs), sampled at new diagnosis, from a patient treated with antithyroid drugs. The TCR originated in a woman aged 18 to 35 with Graves disease. The gene calls are TRBV7-8 and TRBJ1-5; D gene ambiguous. The chain's CDR3 is CASSDELDQPQHF. CDR3 nucleotides: TGTGCCAGCAGCGACGAATTGGATCAGCCCCAGCATTTT.